The next 15 T cell receptor beta chains were all read from a single sample in a study of control samples from healthy donors and cancer patients. Profiling relied on immunoSEQ multiplex PCR, and the TCRdb table lists in-frame clones only, not all of them. The sample holds approximately 63,000 clones, 65% to 90% seen once. Specimen: blood. The receptor source for this set is a man in his forties or fifties in good health.

The rearrangement links TRBV7-8 to TRBJ1-3; D uncertain. The CDR3 has 13 amino acids. The V end lost 5 bases, the J end lost 1 base, and 6 bases lay between the germline ends. CDR1 is SGHVS and CDR2 is FQNEAQ in the germline V gene. In nucleotides, the CDR3 is TGTGCCAGCAGCGTGGATTCTGGAAACACCATATATTTT. It is translated as CASSVDSGNTIYF.

This chain joins TRBV6-4 and TRBJ1-1; no firm D call. Germline V CDR1 and CDR2: MRHNA, SNTAGT. The CDR3 extends over 13 amino acids. Trimming stripped 0 bases from V and 6 bases from J, with 8 bases between. The DNA of the CDR3 is TGTGCCAGCAGTGACTCGAGCAAACCTGAAGCTTTCTTT. Its protein product is CASSDSSKPEAFF.

This sequence joins TRBV7-9 and TRBJ1-2; D perhaps matches TRBD1 (5 bases). This CDR3 is 13 amino acids long. Germline V CDR1 and CDR2: SEHNR, FQNEAQ (reference sequence). Between the trimmed V and J ends, which lost 1 base and 3 bases, there was a span of 6 bases. CDR3 nucleotides: TGTGCCAGCAGCTTAGGGGGGTACTATGGCTACACCTTC. This codes for CASSLGGYYGYTF. Supplemented by reference TRBV7-9 and TRBJ1-2, the full variable domain reads DTGVSQNPRHKITKRGQNVTFRCDPISEHNRLYWYRQTLGQGPEFLTYFQNEAQLEKSRLLSDRFSAERPKGSFSTLEIQRTEQGDSAMYLCASSLGGYYGYTFGSGTRLTVV.

This chain uses TRBV6-4 with TRBJ2-3; D possibly matches TRBD1 or TRBD2 (5 bases each). From germline, CDR1 is MRHNA and CDR2 SNTAGT. The CDR3 contains 14 residues. V dropped 3 bases and J dropped 2 bases, with 9 bases sitting between them. CDR3 amino acids: CASSEGRDTDTQYF. For the CDR3, the DNA is TGTGCCAGCAGTGAGGGACGGGACACAGATACGCAGTATTTT.

Here the CDR3 reads CASSQDTNSYEQYF. CDR3 nucleotide sequence: TGTGCCAGCAGCCAAGATACAAACTCCTACGAGCAGTACTTC. The chain recombines TRBV3-1 (or the pseudogene TRBV3-2) with TRBJ2-7, with no clear D. Germline V CDR1 and CDR2: LGHDT, YNNKEL (reference sequence). Trimming removed 0 bases from V and 0 bases from J, with 6 bases in between. The CDR3 totals 14 residues.

V is TRBV12-5 and J is TRBJ2-2; TRBD2 aligns across 8 bases. V shed 4 bases, J shed 0 bases, and the junction held 1 base outside the gene matches. CDR3 length: 15 residues. CDR1 and CDR2 (germline): LGHNT, FRNRAP. CDR3 in DNA: TGTGCTAGTGGTTCGGGACTAGCGAACACCGGGGAGCTGTTTTTT. It translates to CASGSGLANTGELFF. The full variable domain, completed using reference TRBV12-5 and TRBJ2-2, is DARVTQTPRHKVTEMGQEVTMRCQPILGHNTVFWYRQTMMQGLELLAYFRNRAPLDDSGMPKDRFSAEMPDATLATLKIQPSEPRDSAVYFCASGSGLANTGELFFGEGSRLTVL.

V gene TRBV7-2 combines with J gene TRBJ1-5; tentative D call: TRBD1 (6 bases). This CDR3 spans 13 amino acids. Trimming pared 1 base from V and 6 bases from J, leaving 7 bases between. Germline V gene data show CDR1 as SGHTA and CDR2 as FQGNSA. The CDR3 DNA follows: TGTGCCAGCAGCTTAGGGGGGCCTCAGCCCCAGCATTTT. Amino acids: CASSLGGPQPQHF.

The chain recombines TRBV4-2 with TRBJ2-1; D perhaps matches TRBD2 (6 bases). The length of the CDR3 is 16 residues. CDR1 and CDR2 (germline): LGHNA, YNFKEQ. V was trimmed by 0 bases and J by 3 bases, leaving 12 bases between them. The CDR3 spells CASSQEGGDGYNEQFF. In nucleotides, the CDR3 is TGTGCCAGCAGCCAAGAGGGGGGTGATGGCTACAATGAGCAGTTCTTC.

V is TRBV24-1 and J is TRBJ1-2; no clear D gene. V lost 6 bases to trimming and J lost 12 bases, with 13 bases between them. The CDR3 runs to 11 residues. Germline V CDR1 and CDR2: KGHDR, SFDVKD. CDR3: CATSTNSGNTF. Written as DNA, the CDR3 is TGTGCCACCAGTACCAACAGTGGAAACACCTTC.

The V and J genes are TRBV5-1 and TRBJ2-7; D is perhaps TRBD1 (6 bases). Germline-derived CDR1 and CDR2 are SGHRS and YFSETQ. Trimming removed 6 bases at V and 0 bases at J, with 13 bases between. CDR3 size: 14 residues. The CDR3 here is CASTGQGISYEQYF. CDR3 bases: TGCGCCAGCACCGGGCAGGGGATCTCCTACGAGCAGTACTTC.

The chain carries TRBV5-4 and TRBJ1-4, with D unresolved. Germline CDR1 is SGHNT and CDR2 is YYREEE (reference sequence). Between the trimmed V and J ends, which lost 3 bases and 0 bases, there was a span of 12 bases. The CDR3 runs to 16 residues. The DNA of the CDR3 is TGTGCCAGCAGCTCCGGACCGTATGCAACTAATGAAAAACTGTTTTTT. Its protein product is CASSSGPYATNEKLFF.

The chain recombines TRBV30 with TRBJ2-4, with D possibly matching TRBD2 (6 bases). Looked up from germline, CDR1 is GTSNPN and CDR2 is SVGIG (reference sequence). V lost 4 bases, J lost 0 bases, and 16 bases lay in between. This CDR3 is 16 amino acids long. The CDR3 nucleotides read TGTGCCTGGACGGCTGGAGGGAACCTAGCCAAAAACATTCAGTACTTC. It is translated as CAWTAGGNLAKNIQYF. The whole variable domain, filled in from reference TRBV30 and TRBJ2-4, reads SQTIHQWPATLVQPVGSPLSLECTVEGTSNPNLYWYRQAAGRGLQLLFYSVGIGQISSEVPQNLSASRPQDRQFILSSKKLLLSDSGFYLCAWTAGGNLAKNIQYFGAGTRLSVL.

The chain is built from TRBV7-2 and TRBJ2-1; D is ambiguous. The germline V and J ends were trimmed by 5 bases and 4 bases, with 12 bases remaining between them. From germline, CDR1 is SGHTA and CDR2 FQGNSA. This CDR3 is 14 amino acids long. The CDR3 reads CASSASYRYNEQFF. CDR3 coding DNA: TGTGCCAGCAGCGCCAGCTACAGATACAATGAGCAGTTCTTC.

The CDR3 sequence: CASSSTVNGNEQFF. CDR3 bases: TGTGCCAGCAGCTCGACAGTGAATGGCAATGAGCAGTTCTTC. V and J are TRBV7-3 and TRBJ2-1; maybe TRBD1 (5 bases). In germline, CDR1 is SGHTA, CDR2 FQGTGA. V was shortened by 4 bases and J by 6 bases, with 13 bases between the two germline ends. This CDR3 has 14 residues. Complete variable domain (other parts from reference TRBV7-3 and TRBJ2-1): GAGVSQTPSNKVTEKGKYVELRCDPISGHTALYWYRQSLGQGPEFLIYFQGTGAADDSGLPNDRFFAVRPEGSVSTLKIQRTERGDSAVYLCASSSTVNGNEQFFGPGTRLTVL.

This clone has just one count. This chain connects TRBV21-1 to TRBJ2-7; TRBD2 was called by the table and not checked on the DNA. TRBV21-1 is listed as a pseudogene. CDR3 length: 10 amino acids. The CDR3 DNA sequence: TGTGCCAGCAGAAACGCAGCGAAGTACTTC. Translated: CASRNAAKYF.